Below, 20 T cell receptor beta chains from the same sample are listed, as sequenced in a study of monozygotic twins with inflammatory bowel disease. TCRdb re-called the 5' RACE reads; one entry per CDR3 protein, DNA not given. Recorded here are around 190,000 distinct CDR3 sequences; the top ten clones represent 1.5% to 2%. Material for sequencing was blood. These receptors were collected from a human donor with ulcerative colitis or Crohn's disease, or a healthy co-twin of an affected twin (not recorded which).

CDR3: CASSYSRRGLAKNIQYF. The rearrangement uses TRBV6-5 and TRBJ2-4; checking the TCRdb D call of TRBD1 is not possible without DNA. The CDR3 has 17 amino acids. Looked up from germline, CDR1 is MNHEY and CDR2 is SVGAGI.

The rearrangement uses TRBV24-1 and TRBJ2-2; there is no DNA to check the TCRdb D call of TRBD1. CDR1 is KGHDR, CDR2 SFDVKD, per germline. The CDR3 has 16 residues. The CDR3 loop is CATSDRRGGNTGELFF.

The chain has TRBV29-1 and TRBJ2-7; absent DNA, TCRdb's TRBD1 call cannot be checked. The CDR3 totals 13 residues. Per germline, CDR1 SQVTM and CDR2 ANQGSEA. The CDR3 loop is CSVSTGKGYEQYF.

The chain couples TRBV20-1 to TRBJ2-5; TCRdb lists TRBD1, though no DNA is available to test this call. The CDR3 runs to 17 residues. Germline lookup yields CDR1 DFQATT and CDR2 SNEGSKA (reference sequence). This chain's CDR3 is CSARCLAGAWCPETQYF.

The rearrangement joins TRBV20-1 to TRBJ1-2; TCRdb indicates TRBD1, and absent DNA this call remains unverified. Looked up from germline, CDR1 is DFQATT and CDR2 is SNEGSKA (reference sequence). CDR3 length: 12 amino acids. The CDR3 is CSASRDRGGYTF.

The chain has TRBV5-1 and TRBJ2-3. The CDR3 covers 14 residues. Germline CDR1 reads SGHRS; CDR2 reads YFSETQ. The CDR3 spells CASSLAQSTDTQYF.

V usage is TRBV5-1 and J usage is TRBJ2-4; TCRdb reports TRBD1, a call that lacks DNA to check it against. There are 16 residues in the CDR3. Germline values: CDR1 SGHRS, CDR2 YFSETQ. CDR3 protein: CASSPRGGATKNIQYF.

The V and J genes are TRBV11-2 and TRBJ2-7; TCRdb designates TRBD1, a call that cannot be tested without DNA. The CDR3 has 15 amino acids. Germline CDR1 is SGHAT and CDR2 is FQNNGV. CDR3 sequence reads: CASSLEGTKPYEQYF.

J is TRBJ2-7 and V is TRBV20-1; as DNA is missing, the TRBD1 call by TCRdb cannot be tested. The length of the CDR3 is 14 residues. Germline V CDR1 and CDR2: DFQATT, SNEGSKA (reference sequence). The CDR3 loop reads CSASRPQGASEQYF.

This chain connects TRBV20-1 to TRBJ1-2; TCRdb outputs TRBD1, but without DNA this stays unchecked. The CDR3 covers 15 residues. Germline lookup yields CDR1 DFQATT and CDR2 SNEGSKA (reference sequence). The CDR3 sequence: CSANTLQGSTYGYTF.

V is TRBV9 and J is TRBJ1-3. Looked up from germline, CDR1 is SGDLS and CDR2 is YYNGEE. This CDR3 is 15 amino acids long. CDR3 loop: CASSVDSLSGNTIYF. Full variable domain (missing parts from reference TRBV9 and TRBJ1-3): DSGVTQTPKHLITATGQRVTLRCSPRSGDLSVYWYQQSLDQGLQFLIQYYNGEERAKGNILERFSAQQFPDLHSELNLSSLELGDSALYFCASSVDSLSGNTIYFGEGSWLTVV.

The chain joins TRBV12-3 or TRBV12-4 to TRBJ2-1; there is no DNA to check the TCRdb D call of TRBD1. The CDR3 runs 13 residues. The CDR3 spells CASSLQAPNEQFF.

V is TRBV5-1 and J is TRBJ2-7; TCRdb's assignment of TRBD1 cannot be checked, as there is no DNA. Germline V gene data show CDR1 as SGHRS and CDR2 as YFSETQ. This CDR3 has 15 residues. The CDR3 sequence is CASSPGGTGINEQYF.

This chain links TRBV27 with TRBJ2-7; the TRBD1 assignment by TCRdb is unverifiable without DNA. CDR1 is MNHEY and CDR2 is SMNVEV in the germline V gene (reference sequence). This CDR3 is 16 amino acids long. CDR3 residues: CASSPSWAESSYEQYF.

The chain carries TRBV15 and TRBJ1-2. CDR1 is LNHNV and CDR2 is YYDKDF in the germline V gene (reference sequence). CDR3 length: 12 residues. The CDR3 region is CATSRRGSGYTF.

The V and J genes are TRBV20-1 and TRBJ2-4; as DNA is missing, the TRBD2 call by TCRdb cannot be tested. Germline CDR1 DFQATT, CDR2 SNEGSKA (reference sequence). The length of the CDR3 is 14 residues. The CDR3 region is CSAGSGGAQNIQYF.

The chain couples TRBV29-1 to TRBJ2-6. Germline V CDR1 and CDR2: SQVTM, ANQGSEA. There are 13 residues in the CDR3. Here the CDR3 reads CSVEGEGANVLTF.

The chain has TRBV5-1 and TRBJ1-1. The CDR3 is 14 residues long. Germline values: CDR1 SGHRS, CDR2 YFSETQ. The chain's CDR3 is CASRSTGSNTEAFF.

The chain has TRBV20-1 and TRBJ2-7; TCRdb selects TRBD2, and the lack of DNA leaves this call unchecked. The CDR3 contains 13 residues. Germline-derived CDR1 and CDR2 are DFQATT and SNEGSKA (reference sequence). The CDR3 loop is CSATNPASYEQYF.

CDR3 amino acids: CASSLRDNEQFF. The chain combines TRBV12-3 or TRBV12-4 with TRBJ2-1. CDR3 length: 12 residues.